This TCR beta chain was obtained from a study of blood T cell repertoires in COVID-19. On the study more broadly: Sites in the United States, Italy and Spain provided acute and convalescent COVID-19 samples.

Per germline, CDR1 LGHNA and CDR2 YNFKEQ. V was pared by 0 bases and J by 4 bases, with 12 bases between. The length of the CDR3 is 15 residues. Source study methods: Reference gene primer amplification gave nucleated cell count estimates. Libraries were prepared by immunoSEQ multiplex PCR; TCRdb keeps only in-frame clonotypes and omits some of them. The V and J calls and clone size were taken over from that table, and D and trimming were inferred from the DNA. The sample includes tens of thousands of clones, 65% to 85% of them seen just once. The sample was peripheral blood. This sequence originates from a woman of 80 years or more with active or convalescent COVID-19. The chain is built from TRBV4-2 and TRBJ1-1; tentative D call: TRBD1 (6 bases). In DNA, the CDR3 is TGTGCCAGCAGCCAAGAACAGGGATGGGGCACTGAAGCTTTCTTT. Amino acids: CASSQEQGWGTEAFF.